The clone carrying this TCR beta chain showed up just a few times. The authors prepared the TCRbeta library with unique molecular identifiers. TCRdb re-analysed the PCR reads in MiXCR, keeping a single row per CDR3 protein. The table shows around 500,000 distinct CDR3 sequences, with roughly an eighth occurring only once. These data belong to a study of T-cell reconstitution after alpha-beta-depleted transplantation in children. This CDR3 has 15 residues. Trimming took off 1 base at V and 0 bases at J, with 7 bases between the two ends. Looked up from germline, CDR1 is SGHDN and CDR2 is FVKESK. Specimen: PBMCs from the stem cell graft donor, collected from the stem cell graft. J is TRBJ2-4 and V is TRBV14; D uncertain. The origin of this receptor is a human donor who donated a stem cell graft to a child with combined immunodeficiency. The CDR3 nucleotides read TGTGCCAGCAGCCAAGGAAGCGTAGCCAAAAACATTCAGTACTTC. Amino acid sequence: CASSQGSVAKNIQYF. Full variable domain (missing parts from reference TRBV14 and TRBJ2-4): EAGVTQFPSHSVIEKGQTVTLRCDPISGHDNLYWYRRVMGKEIKFLLHFVKESKQDESGMPNNRFLAERTGGTYSTLKVQPAELEDSGVYFCASSQGSVAKNIQYFGAGTRLSVL.